These 8 T cell receptor beta chains share one sample of origin, sequenced in a study of T cells in Graves' hyperthyroidism and ophthalmopathy. Amplified TCR beta CDR3 regions came from RNA transcripts. The HTBI primer set was used in a first-round RT-PCR of the TCR CDR3. TCRdb independently ran MiXCR on the multiplex PCR reads; one entry per CDR3 protein. This table has about 350,000 distinct CDR3 sequences, roughly 13% appearing once. The sequenced sample was blood. All receptors derive from a woman aged 40 to 55 with Graves' ophthalmopathy.

V gene TRBV28 combines with J gene TRBJ2-7; 10 bases are a match to TRBD1. CDR3 length equals 13 residues. The ends lost 6 bases at V and 9 bases at J; junction bases unmatched: 8. Germline loops: CDR1 MDHEN, CDR2 SYDVKM. The CDR3 reads CASRRGQGHGQYF. The DNA of the CDR3 is TGTGCCAGCAGGAGGGGACAGGGGCACGGGCAGTACTTC.

This clonotype was recorded at least ten times. J is TRBJ2-7 and V is TRBV7-2; 9 nucleotides line up with TRBD2. Germline CDR1 SGHTA, CDR2 FQGNSA. The CDR3 is 16 residues long. V trimming: 4 bases; J trimming: 6 bases; junction bases outside the gene matches: 13. The CDR3 here is CASSYQTGLAGGEQYF. The CDR3 nucleotides read TGTGCCAGCAGCTACCAGACGGGACTAGCAGGAGGCGAGCAGTACTTC. Combining the CDR3 with reference TRBV7-2 and TRBJ2-7 gives the whole variable domain GAGVSQSPSNKVTEKGKDVELRCDPISGHTALYWYRQSLGQGLEFLIYFQGNSAPDKSGLPSDRFSAERTGGSVSTLTIQRTQQEDSAVYLCASSYQTGLAGGEQYFGPGTRLTVT.

The sample holds many counts of this clonotype. The gene calls are TRBV18 and TRBJ2-1; tentative D call: TRBD1 (6 bases). The CDR3 consists of 13 residues. V dropped 3 bases and J dropped 4 bases, with 7 bases sitting between them. Germline V gives CDR1 KGHSH, CDR2 LQKENI. The CDR3 loop reads CASSPTGYNEQFF. The CDR3 DNA reads as TGTGCCAGCTCACCGACAGGTTACAATGAGCAGTTCTTC.

In this sample, this clonotype turned up many times. The rearrangement links TRBV12-3 or TRBV12-4 to TRBJ2-7; maybe TRBD1 (6 bases). Trimming pared 7 bases from V and 0 bases from J, leaving 16 bases between. This CDR3 spans 15 amino acids. CDR3 sequence reads: CASKLGPGHSYEQYF. In nucleotides, the CDR3 is TGTGCCAGCAAATTAGGTCCGGGACACTCCTACGAGCAGTACTTC.

This clonotype appeared a few times. V is TRBV19 and J is TRBJ2-2, with D possibly TRBD1 on 6 matching bases. Germline V gene data show CDR1 as LNHDA and CDR2 as SQIVND (reference sequence). The length of the CDR3 is 17 residues. V dropped 3 bases and J dropped 6 bases, with 20 bases sitting between them. CDR3 nucleotide sequence: TGTGCCAGTAGTATCGAGGACAGACCTACCCTCCCCGGGGAGCTGTTTTTT. The encoded protein is CASSIEDRPTLPGELFF. Using reference TRBV19 and TRBJ2-2 for the parts outside the CDR3, the full variable domain is DGGITQSPKYLFRKEGQNVTLSCEQNLNHDAMYWYRQDPGQGLRLIYYSQIVNDFQKGDIAEGYSVSREKKESFPLTVTSAQKNPTAFYLCASSIEDRPTLPGELFFGEGSRLTVL.

At least ten counts were recorded for this clonotype. V and J are TRBV29-1 and TRBJ1-2; D may be TRBD1 (5 bases). The CDR3 sequence is 14 residues long. The V gene lost 6 bases and the J gene lost 3 bases, with 17 bases spanning the gap. Germline loops: CDR1 SQVTM, CDR2 ANQGSEA. This CDR3 reads CSVRGQGEDYGYTF. The CDR3 DNA reads as TGCAGCGTGAGAGGGCAGGGAGAAGACTATGGCTACACCTTC.

This clonotype was found many times. J is TRBJ1-4 and V is TRBV20-1, with a possible D match to TRBD1 (6 bases). V lost 2 bases to trimming and J lost 7 bases, with 11 bases between them. The CDR3 consists of 13 residues. Germline CDR1 reads DFQATT; CDR2 reads SNEGSKA (reference sequence). The CDR3 sequence is CSARSDRREKLFF. The CDR3 bases are TGCAGTGCTAGATCCGACAGGCGTGAAAAACTGTTTTTT.

This clonotype appeared many times. The chain is built from TRBV25-1 and TRBJ2-1, with a weak D call TRBD2 (5 bases). CDR1 is MGHDK and CDR2 is SYGVNS in the germline V gene. This CDR3 has 13 amino acids. Trimming shortened V by 4 bases and J by 6 bases, and 10 bases separated the two germline ends. CDR3 bases: TGTGCCAGCAGTGGCCAAGGAGGCAATGAGCAGTTCTTC. Protein sequence: CASSGQGGNEQFF.